This T cell receptor beta chain was observed in a study of control samples from healthy donors and cancer patients. Germline values: CDR1 LGHNT, CDR2 FRNRAP. CDR3 length: 13 residues. V shed 9 bases and J shed 7 bases, with 15 bases lying between them. Clones were read by immunoSEQ multiplex PCR, and TCRdb kept only the in-frame ones, dropping some. This sample has roughly 180,000 clones, with 94% found just once. The specimen was blood. This receptor was taken from a woman aged 18-29 years in good health. This rearrangement joins TRBV12-5 to TRBJ1-4; D gene ambiguous. The CDR3, as DNA: TGTGCTAGCCGGGGTGAGGTGATTGAAAAACTGTTTTTT. Translated, it gives CASRGEVIEKLFF.